A single sample is the source of the 19 T cell receptor beta chains below, sequenced in a study of CD8 T cells in Susac syndrome (dated by TCRdb to between 2019 and 2020). The library relied on the immunoSEQ multiplex PCR assay. RNA was extracted using the RNeasy kit, and roughly 0.45 to 1 microgram was reverse transcribed with random hexamers. Clones were called with MiXCR by TCRdb after fastp trimmed the public reads at Q25, and only in-frame beta chains were retained. Merged by CDR3 protein, the rows form single entries marked with the most common genes and DNA. The sample table records some 240,000 distinct CDR3 sequences; 90% to 97% of these occur just once. The ten largest make up about 0.1% of the sample. The sample taken for sequencing was CD4+ T cells from PBMCs. The receptors were gathered from a human donor with Susac syndrome.

The chain is built from TRBV11-2 and TRBJ2-7; D is unresolved. Trimming took 1 base from V and 6 from J, leaving 10 bases between them. Germline V gene sequence: CDR1 SGHAT, CDR2 FQNNGV. The CDR3 length is 13 residues. Written as DNA, the CDR3 is TGTGCCAGCAGCTTAGTTACCGCTTTCGAGCAGTACTTC. Protein sequence: CASSLVTAFEQYF.

V and J are TRBV25-1 and TRBJ1-2; 7 bases match TRBD1. The V gene's germline CDR1 is MGHDK and CDR2 SYGVNS. This CDR3 region has 13 residues. Trimming cost V 5 bases and J 7 bases; bases outside gene matches: 7. As DNA, the CDR3 is TGTGCCAGCAGTCAAGGACAGGTCTTTGGCTACACCTTC. This codes for CASSQGQVFGYTF.

The rearrangement uses TRBV29-1 and TRBJ2-1; D possibly corresponds to TRBD2 (6 bases). The ends were cut back, 7 bases at V and 7 bases at J, with 14 bases in the middle. Germline lookup yields CDR1 SQVTM and CDR2 ANQGSEA. The CDR3 is 12 amino acids. The CDR3 region is CSGWERVNEQFF. In DNA form, the CDR3 reads TGCAGCGGGTGGGAGCGGGTGAATGAGCAGTTCTTC.

The rearrangement joins TRBV18 to TRBJ2-5; D perhaps matches TRBD2 (6 bases). CDR1 is KGHSH and CDR2 is LQKENI in the germline V gene. The CDR3 covers 15 residues. Trimming removed 3 bases at V and 4 bases at J, with 15 bases between. CDR3 sequence: CASSPGFGGGETQYF. DNA for the CDR3: TGTGCCAGCTCACCCGGTTTCGGGGGTGGAGAGACCCAGTACTTC.

This chain joins TRBV5-1 and TRBJ2-1; 7 bases are shared with TRBD1. Germline V gene sequence: CDR1 SGHRS, CDR2 YFSETQ. The CDR3 totals 15 residues. Trimming at V came to 3 bases and at J to 7 bases, leaving 10 bases not matched to a gene. Written as DNA, the CDR3 is TGCGCCAGCAGCTACCCAGGATCCAGGGGGAATGAGCAGTTCTTC. As protein: CASSYPGSRGNEQFF.

This clonotype appeared once. The chain couples TRBV7-9 to TRBJ2-5; no reliable D call. Germline V gene data show CDR1 as SEHNR and CDR2 as FQNEAQ (reference sequence). The CDR3 covers 15 residues. V shed 1 base and J shed 2 bases, with 11 bases lying between them. CDR3 nucleotides: TGTGCCAGCAGCTTAGTATCCAGCGTACAAGAGACCCAGTACTTC. Amino acid sequence: CASSLVSSVQETQYF.

V and J are TRBV27 and TRBJ1-2; 7 bases align to TRBD1. V shed 6 bases and J 4 bases; nucleotides not matched to a gene: 8. The CDR3 runs 14 residues. Per the germline V gene, CDR1 is MNHEY and CDR2 is SMNVEV (reference sequence). The CDR3 protein is CASRPSDRIYGYTF. CDR3 nucleotides: TGTGCCAGCAGACCCTCGGACAGGATCTATGGCTACACCTTC.

This rearrangement joins TRBV2 to TRBJ2-7; D may be TRBD2 (5 bases). Trimming took off 8 bases at V and 2 bases at J, with 13 bases between the two ends. Germline loops: CDR1 SNHLY, CDR2 FYNNEI. This CDR3 has 13 amino acids. The CDR3: CASVPGETYEQYF. The DNA for the CDR3 is TGTGCCAGCGTTCCCGGGGAAACCTACGAGCAGTACTTC.

CDR3 amino acids: CAWNLERNYGYTF. CDR3 nucleotides: TGTGCCTGGAATCTTGAACGGAACTATGGCTACACCTTC. This chain links TRBV30 with TRBJ1-2; D is uncertain. The CDR3 is 13 residues long. The V gene lost 4 bases and the J gene lost 2 bases, with 11 bases spanning the gap. Germline CDR1 and CDR2: GTSNPN and SVGIG (reference sequence). The complete variable domain, with remaining parts taken from reference TRBV30 and TRBJ1-2, reads SQTIHQWPATLVQPVGSPLSLECTVEGTSNPNLYWYRQAAGRGLQLLFYSVGIGQISSEVPQNLSASRPQDRQFILSSKKLLLSDSGFYLCAWNLERNYGYTFGSGTRLTVV.

This sequence joins TRBV29-1 and TRBJ1-1; unclear D gene. CDR1 and CDR2 (germline): SQVTM, ANQGSEA. V lost 0 bases to trimming and J lost 1 base, with 15 bases between them. This CDR3 contains 16 residues. The CDR3 protein is CSVEDPVGVRNTEAFF. CDR3 nucleotide sequence: TGCAGCGTTGAAGATCCGGTTGGGGTAAGGAACACTGAAGCTTTCTTT.

This chain uses TRBV7-9 with TRBJ2-3; TRBD1 aligns across 8 bases. V lost 0 bases and J lost 3; bases outside the gene matches: 5. The CDR3 runs to 16 residues. CDR1 and CDR2 (germline): SEHNR, FQNEAQ (reference sequence). This CDR3 is CASSLAGRGQTDTQYF. Here the CDR3 DNA reads TGTGCCAGCAGCTTAGCTGGCAGGGGGCAGACAGATACGCAGTATTTT.

The J gene is TRBJ2-4, the V gene TRBV3-1; TRBD1 aligns across 11 bases. V lost 3 bases, J lost 2 bases, and 6 bases stayed unmatched. The V gene's germline CDR1 is LGHDT and CDR2 YNNKEL (reference sequence). This CDR3 is 17 amino acids long. In DNA, the CDR3 is TGTGCCAGCAGCCATTCCGGGACAGGGGGACCCAAAAACATTCAGTACTTC. Encoded protein: CASSHSGTGGPKNIQYF.

The CDR3 DNA follows: TGTGCCAGCAGCGTAGCTACGGGGGGCGCCGGAGGCTACACCTTC. Translation: CASSVATGGAGGYTF. V gene TRBV9 combines with J gene TRBJ1-2; D might be TRBD1 (6 bases). Trimming cost V 0 bases and J 8 bases, with 17 bases left between them. The CDR3 spans 15 residues. Germline CDR1 is SGDLS and CDR2 is YYNGEE. Looking up the rest from reference TRBV9 and TRBJ1-2 gives the full variable domain: DSGVTQTPKHLITATGQRVTLRCSPRSGDLSVYWYQQSLDQGLQFLIQYYNGEERAKGNILERFSAQQFPDLHSELNLSSLELGDSALYFCASSVATGGAGGYTFGSGTRLTVV.

The rearrangement joins TRBV11-2 to TRBJ2-7; TRBD1 agrees at 7 bases. V was clipped by 1 base and J by 0 bases; unmatched bases: 3. Looked up from germline, CDR1 is SGHAT and CDR2 is FQNNGV. CDR3 length equals 15 residues. CDR3 sequence: CASSLAGTDSYEQYF. CDR3 bases: TGTGCCAGCAGCTTAGCGGGGACAGACTCCTACGAGCAGTACTTC.

The rearrangement links TRBV29-1 to TRBJ1-1; D is unclear. Trimming removed 6 bases from V and 0 bases from J, with 11 bases in between. There are 13 residues in the CDR3. In germline, CDR1 is SQVTM, CDR2 ANQGSEA. Here the CDR3 reads CSVLQRLNTEAFF. For the CDR3, the DNA is TGCAGCGTACTACAGAGATTGAACACTGAAGCTTTCTTT.

J is TRBJ2-1 and V is TRBV9; perhaps TRBD2 as D (5 bases). Trimming stripped 4 bases from V and 1 base from J, with 15 bases between. CDR1 is SGDLS and CDR2 is YYNGEE in the germline V gene. CDR3 length: 16 residues. Here the CDR3 DNA reads TGTGCCAGCAGCCCCCAGGTGGGAGTGTCCTACAATGAGCAGTTCTTC. Encoded protein: CASSPQVGVSYNEQFF.

This chain uses TRBV29-1 with TRBJ2-3, with TRBD2 matching 8 bases. The CDR3 totals 14 residues. The V and J ends lost 8 bases and 2 bases, in that order; junction bases with no gene match: 9. CDR1 is SQVTM and CDR2 is ANQGSEA in the germline V gene. Here the CDR3 reads CSLREREITDTQYF. CDR3 bases: TGCAGCCTACGAGAGCGGGAGATCACAGATACGCAGTATTTT.

The J gene is TRBJ2-1, the V gene TRBV4-1; maybe TRBD2 (5 bases). Trimming left V 3 bases short and J 8 bases short, with 20 bases between. The CDR3 runs to 16 residues. Germline CDR1 reads MGHRA; CDR2 reads YSYEKL. CDR3 DNA: TGCGCCAGCAGCCACCATAGCACCCCTAGGAGGTATGAGCAGTTCTTC. This codes for CASSHHSTPRRYEQFF.

The genes are TRBV1 and TRBJ2-3; the table gives TRBD1 as D, unverified against the DNA. TRBV1 has pseudogene status. The CDR3 has 17 residues. The CDR3 DNA reads as TGCACCAGCAGCCAAGTTTCCTCCGCAGGGGTAGGGGATACGCAGTATTTT. This codes for CTSSQVSSAGVGDTQYF.